This TCR beta chain emerged from a study of control samples from healthy donors and cancer patients. Trimming removed 0 bases at V and 2 bases at J, with 20 bases between. There are 17 residues in the CDR3. Germline CDR1 and CDR2: SQVTM and ANQGSEA. Only in-frame clones appear in the TCRdb table, and some are missing; sequencing was by immunoSEQ multiplex PCR. The repertoire holds some 98,000 clones, with 65% to 85% as singletons. V and J are TRBV29-1 and TRBJ2-7; D might be TRBD1 or TRBD2, each matching 5 bases. The specimen sequenced was PBMCs. This sequence originates from a man between 70 and 80 years old with lung cancer. In nucleotides, the CDR3 is TGCAGCGTTGAAGATCGGGGTACGGGGCGCAGAGCCTACGAGCAGTACTTC. Its translation is CSVEDRGTGRRAYEQYF.